This T cell receptor (beta chain) originates from a study of T-cell reconstitution after alpha-beta-depleted transplantation in children. This clonotype was recorded many times. V lost 2 bases to trimming and J lost 0 bases, with 10 bases between them. From germline, CDR1 is MNHEY and CDR2 SVGAGI. The CDR3 covers 15 residues. Unique molecular identifiers were used to barcode this TCRbeta library. Using its own MiXCR run on the PCR reads, TCRdb lists one record per CDR3 protein. The top ten clones hold 13% of a sample with 150,000 to 250,000 distinct CDR3 sequences, just over 14% of them seen once. The clonotype comes from a human donor who donated a stem cell graft to a child with acute lymphoblastic leukemia. This chain uses TRBV6-5 with TRBJ2-5; maybe TRBD1 (7 bases). The sequencing used PBMCs from the stem cell graft donor, collected from the stem cell graft. Here the CDR3 DNA reads TGTGCCAGCAGTTACGGGGGGACAGACCAAGAGACCCAGTACTTC. Protein: CASSYGGTDQETQYF.